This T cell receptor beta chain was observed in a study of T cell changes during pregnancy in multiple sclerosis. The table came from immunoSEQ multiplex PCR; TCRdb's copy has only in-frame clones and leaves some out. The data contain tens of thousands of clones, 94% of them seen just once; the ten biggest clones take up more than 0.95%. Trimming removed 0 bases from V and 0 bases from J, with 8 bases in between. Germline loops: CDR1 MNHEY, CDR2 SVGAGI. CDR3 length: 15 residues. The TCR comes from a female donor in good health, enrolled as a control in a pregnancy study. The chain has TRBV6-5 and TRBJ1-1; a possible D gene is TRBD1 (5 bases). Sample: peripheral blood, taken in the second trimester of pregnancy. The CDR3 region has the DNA TGTGCCAGCAGTTACTCGAAGGGGCTGAACACTGAAGCTTTCTTT. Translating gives CASSYSKGLNTEAFF.